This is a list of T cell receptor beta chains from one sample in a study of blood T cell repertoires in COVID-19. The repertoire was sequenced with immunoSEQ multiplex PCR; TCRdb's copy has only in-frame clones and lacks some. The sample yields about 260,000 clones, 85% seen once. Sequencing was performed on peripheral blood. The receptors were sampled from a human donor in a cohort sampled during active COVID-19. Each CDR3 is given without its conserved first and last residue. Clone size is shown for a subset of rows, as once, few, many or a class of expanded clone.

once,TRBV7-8,ASSLVGGQGAGETQY
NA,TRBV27,ASSSGGSISTQY
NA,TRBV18,ASSPPNTFYEQY
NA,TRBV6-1,ASSERVTGLGYGYT
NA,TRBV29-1,SVDSGRASEQY
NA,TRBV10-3,AISSQWGLDQPQH
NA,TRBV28,ASSSSGTSGYNEQF
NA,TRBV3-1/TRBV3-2,ASSLQGVAKNIQY
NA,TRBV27,ASSLEVAFGKLF
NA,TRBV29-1,SVSGQGMEPQH
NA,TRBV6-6,ASSFRTGVSQY
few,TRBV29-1,SVSGSTPGELF
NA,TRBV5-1,ASSLLAGGTRGQF
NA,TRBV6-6,ASSGTGADNSPLH